What follows are 2 T cell receptor beta chains derived from one specimen sequenced in a study of radiation and T cells in renal cell carcinoma. Indicated time point: blood 2 weeks post-SBRT. The treatment denotes: 15 Gy SBRT to primary tumor, nephrectomy 4 weeks later. Assay used: immunoSEQ multiplex PCR; TCRdb lists only in-frame clones, some missing. The sample lists tens of thousands of clones; about 86% were seen once. Sequencing was performed on blood, taken from a patient whose treatment included radiotherapy and nephrectomy. The receptors derive from a woman aged 45-60 years with renal cell carcinoma.

The V and J genes are TRBV29-1 and TRBJ2-5; tentative D call: TRBD1 (7 bases). Trimming stripped 2 bases from V and 5 bases from J, with 15 bases between. CDR1 is SQVTM and CDR2 is ANQGSEA in the germline V gene. This CDR3 has 14 amino acids. CDR3 protein: CSVEPQGGLETQYF. The CDR3 coding sequence is TGCAGCGTTGAACCCCAGGGGGGTTTGGAGACCCAGTACTTC.

The chain joins TRBV6-5 to TRBJ2-3, with D maybe TRBD2 (5 bases). CDR1 is MNHEY, CDR2 SVGAGI, per germline. Trimming removed 0 bases at V and 1 base at J, with 8 bases between. The CDR3 is made up of 15 amino acids. DNA for the CDR3: TGTGCCAGCAGTTACTCGCTGGAGGGCACAGATACGCAGTATTTT. This translates into CASSYSLEGTDTQYF.